This TCR beta chain emerged from a study of tumor-infiltrating lymphocytes in primary liver carcinoma. The CDR3 is 14 residues long. V gave up 3 bases and J gave up 1 base, with 8 bases separating them. Germline V gene data show CDR1 as MDHEN and CDR2 as SYDVKM. The authors made TCR beta cDNA from roughly 480 ng total RNA with a constant-region primer. Three rounds of nested multiplex PCR with slightly modified ARM-PCR produced TCR beta libraries. With TRBV1-TRBV30 forward primers and a C-beta reverse primer, the first two PCR rounds were run for around 11 cycles each. MiXCR, applied by TCRdb to the multiplex PCR reads, yields one record per CDR3 protein. Among roughly 100,000 distinct CDR3 sequences listed, roughly 80% were seen once. There are many counts of this clonotype. From about 19-30 mg of unsorted bulk tissue, DNA and RNA were co-extracted together.

The chain couples TRBV28 to TRBJ2-3; a weak D match, TRBD2 (5 bases). Sequenced sample: liver tumor tissue from sampling region 3. This sample's subset: tumor region T3, left-lateral pole. This sequence originates from a middle-aged man with primary liver carcinoma and hepatitis B virus infection. The CDR3 coding sequence is TGTGCCAGCAGTTTCGAGGGAGGCACAGATACGCAGTATTTT. Its translation: CASSFEGGTDTQYF.